Shown below are 9 T cell receptor beta chains from a single sample sequenced in a study of tumor and adjacent non-tumor tissue in lung cancer. The library came from three nested PCR rounds adapted from ARM-PCR protocols. TCRdb reprocessed the multiplex PCR reads via MiXCR and lists one record per CDR3 protein. Of 75,000 to 100,000 distinct CDR3 sequences listed, around 64% were seen once; the top ten hold about 18%. RNA was extracted from bulk tissue without any cell sorting. Material for sequencing was lung tumor tissue. These receptors came from a man aged 55 to 70 with non-small cell lung cancer.

A remark on this clonotype: Being one base from a much bigger clone, this may be a read error. The chain recombines TRBV4-3 with TRBJ2-6, with D tentatively TRBD1 (6 bases). V was cut by 0 bases and J by 0 bases, with 12 bases left in between. This CDR3 has 18 amino acids. Germline CDR1 is LGHNA and CDR2 is YSLEER. CDR3 sequence (DNA): TGCGCCAGCAGCCAAGAGGCGGGCAGGGGCTCTGGGGCCAACGTCCTGACTTTC. It encodes CASSQEAGRGSGANVLTF.

This clonotype was recorded at least ten times. V is TRBV5-1 and J is TRBJ1-2, with D unresolved. The CDR3 runs 13 residues. V gave up 0 bases and J gave up 7 bases, with 10 bases separating them. The germline V gene encodes CDR1 SGHRS and CDR2 YFSETQ. The CDR3 protein is CASSLGVDVGYTF. The CDR3 DNA reads as TGCGCCAGCAGCTTGGGGGTGGACGTTGGCTACACCTTC.

The rearrangement links TRBV5-4 to TRBJ2-1; D is perhaps TRBD1 or TRBD2 (6 bases each). The germline V and J ends were trimmed by 9 bases and 5 bases, with 15 bases remaining between them. Germline lookup yields CDR1 SGHNT and CDR2 YYREEE (reference sequence). The CDR3 runs to 13 residues. The CDR3 sequence is CAKRGQLDNEQFF. The DNA for the CDR3 is TGTGCCAAACGGGGGCAATTGGACAATGAGCAGTTCTTC. Combining the CDR3 with reference TRBV5-4 and TRBJ2-1 gives the whole variable domain ETGVTQSPTHLIKTRGQQVTLRCSSQSGHNTVSWYQQALGQGPQFIFQYYREEENGRGNFPPRFSGLQFPNYSSELNVNALELDDSALYLCAKRGQLDNEQFFGPGTRLTVL.

The rearrangement links TRBV6-1 to TRBJ2-7; 7 nucleotides line up with TRBD1. V was pared by 6 bases and J by 6 bases, with 11 bases of the junction left unmatched. Germline loops: CDR1 MNHNS, CDR2 SASEGT. The CDR3 covers 14 residues. CDR3 in DNA: TGTGCCAGCAGCGGGGACAGTGCCCCCCTCGAGCAGTACTTC. Protein sequence: CASSGDSAPLEQYF.

This clonotype was picked up many times. The CDR3 DNA sequence: TGTGCCAGCAGCTTACGCACGGGACTAGTAAGTGAGCAGTTCTTC. This sequence encodes CASSLRTGLVSEQFF. This chain connects TRBV5-6 to TRBJ2-1; 8 positions match TRBD2. Germline V gives CDR1 SGHDT, CDR2 YYEEEE. The CDR3 spans 15 residues. V lost 2 bases and J lost 9; bases outside the gene matches: 10.

Of note for this clonotype: One junction end does not reproduce the germline sequence, and a read error may be involved. This chain joins TRBV29-1 and TRBJ1-2, with TRBD1 matching over 8 bases. This CDR3 has 12 amino acids. Germline lookup yields CDR1 SQVTM and CDR2 ANQGSEA. The CDR3 bases are TGCAGCGGTGCTGACAGGGGCTATGGCTACGCCTTC. Protein: CSGADRGYGYAF.

The sample holds many counts of this clonotype. J is TRBJ2-1 and V is TRBV5-1, with 10 positions matching TRBD2. The J segment lost 7 bases and the V segment lost 4 bases, leaving 11 bases of the junction unmatched. Germline CDR1 is SGHRS and CDR2 is YFSETQ. This CDR3 comprises 16 residues. CDR3 nucleotide sequence: TGCGCCAGCAGCCGCCCAACTAGCGGGGTTGGGAATGAGCAGTTCTTC. Translated: CASSRPTSGVGNEQFF.

V is TRBV12-3 or TRBV12-4 and J is TRBJ1-1; 8 bases agree with TRBD1. The CDR3 covers 16 residues. This chain's CDR3 is CTNSFSGGRRNTEAFF. In DNA form, the CDR3 reads TGTACCAACAGTTTTTCAGGGGGCAGGAGGAATACTGAAGCTTTCTTT.

J is TRBJ1-6 and V is TRBV12-3 or TRBV12-4, with D tentatively TRBD1 (5 bases). The CDR3 is made up of 14 amino acids. The ends were cut back, 7 bases at V and 8 bases at J, with 15 bases in the middle. The CDR3, as DNA: TGTGCCAGCAACCCGACGGGGGGTCATTCACCCCTCCACTTT. This sequence encodes CASNPTGGHSPLHF.